This TCR beta chain derives from a study of blood T cell repertoires in COVID-19. About the study: Acute-phase and convalescent COVID-19 samples originated in the United States, Italy and Spain. PBMCs, B-cell-depleted T cells, or T cells were the source of the cDNA or gDNA that made up the material.

Per the germline V gene, CDR1 is KGHSH and CDR2 is LQKENI. The ends were cut back, 6 bases at V and 4 bases at J, with 22 bases in the middle. The CDR3 sequence is 17 residues long. In the authors' methods: Reference gene primer amplification gave estimated nucleated cell counts. Profiled with immunoSEQ multiplex PCR; TCRdb holds only in-frame clones, not every one. The V and J calls and clone size come from that table; D and trimming were worked out from the DNA. The table has about 140,000 clones, about 82% seen once. The receptor was isolated from a man aged 45-65 years with acute or convalescent COVID-19. The rearrangement uses TRBV18 and TRBJ1-3; the D is unclear. The sequenced sample consisted of peripheral blood. The CDR3, as DNA: TGTGCCAGCTCCCAGCCGAACTCCGGGATTTTAGGAAACACCATATATTTT. This codes for CASSQPNSGILGNTIYF. Filled out from reference TRBV18 and TRBJ1-3, the complete variable domain reads NAGVMQNPRHLVRRRGQEARLRCSPMKGHSHVYWYRQLPEEGLKFMVYLQKENIIDESGMPKERFSAEFPKEGPSILRIQQVVRGDSAAYFCASSQPNSGILGNTIYFGEGSWLTVV.